The TCR beta chain described here comes from a study of T cell responses to AZD1222 COVID-19 vaccine. Study results and caveats: The study sampled repertoires only after the peak T cell response. Spike was spanned by vaccine-associated CD4 TCRs, which were dominant at 160-218 and 743-854. Only a handful of individuals given AZD1222 were seropositive at baseline.

Of note for this clone: What it binds is unknown.

Using immunoSEQ multiplex PCR, the repertoire was profiled, and TCRdb retains in-frame clones only, with some absent. The repertoire holds some 150,000 clones, with more than 70% as singletons. The germline V gene encodes CDR1 SGHVS and CDR2 FQNEAQ. V lost 2 bases, J lost 5 bases, and 21 bases lay in between. The CDR3 totals 17 residues. This TCR was recovered from an adult in good health. This chain links TRBV7-8 with TRBJ2-5, with a tentative D call TRBD1 (6 bases). The material was peripheral blood, obtained on day 0 of AZD1222 vaccination. CDR3 sequence: CASSLTGSGAFGETQYF. The CDR3 DNA reads as TGTGCCAGCAGCTTAACGGGGTCAGGGGCTTTCGGCGAGACCCAGTACTTC.